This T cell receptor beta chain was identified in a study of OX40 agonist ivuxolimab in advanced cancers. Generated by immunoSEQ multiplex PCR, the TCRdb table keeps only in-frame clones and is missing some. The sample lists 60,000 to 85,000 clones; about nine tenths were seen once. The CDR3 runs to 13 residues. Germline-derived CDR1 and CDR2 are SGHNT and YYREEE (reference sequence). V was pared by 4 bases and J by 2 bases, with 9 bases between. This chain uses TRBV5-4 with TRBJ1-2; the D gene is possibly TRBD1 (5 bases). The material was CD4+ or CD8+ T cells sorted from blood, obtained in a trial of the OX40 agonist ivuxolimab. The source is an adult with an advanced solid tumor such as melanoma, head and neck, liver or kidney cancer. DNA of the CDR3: TGTGCCAGCAGCGGGGGACTAAACTATGGCTACACCTTC. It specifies CASSGGLNYGYTF.